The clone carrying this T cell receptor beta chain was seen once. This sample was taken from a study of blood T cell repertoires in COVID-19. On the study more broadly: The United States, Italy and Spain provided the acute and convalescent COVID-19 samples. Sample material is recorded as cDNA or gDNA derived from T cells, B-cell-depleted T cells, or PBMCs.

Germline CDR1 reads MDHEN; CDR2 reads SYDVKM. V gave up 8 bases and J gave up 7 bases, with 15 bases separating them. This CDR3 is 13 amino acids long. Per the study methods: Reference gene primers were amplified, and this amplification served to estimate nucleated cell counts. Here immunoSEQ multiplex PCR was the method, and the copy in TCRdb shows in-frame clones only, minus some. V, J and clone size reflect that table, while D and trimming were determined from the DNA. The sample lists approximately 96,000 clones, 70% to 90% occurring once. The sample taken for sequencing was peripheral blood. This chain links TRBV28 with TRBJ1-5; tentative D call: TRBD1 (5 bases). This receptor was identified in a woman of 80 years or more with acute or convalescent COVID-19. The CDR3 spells CASWRRGGQPQHF. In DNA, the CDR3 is TGTGCCAGCTGGCGTAGGGGTGGCCAGCCCCAGCATTTT. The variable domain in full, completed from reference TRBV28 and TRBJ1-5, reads DVKVTQSSRYLVKRTGEKVFLECVQDMDHENMFWYRQDPGLGLRLIYFSYDVKMKEKGDIPEGYSVSREKKERFSLILESASTNQTSMYLCASWRRGGQPQHFGDGTRLSIL.